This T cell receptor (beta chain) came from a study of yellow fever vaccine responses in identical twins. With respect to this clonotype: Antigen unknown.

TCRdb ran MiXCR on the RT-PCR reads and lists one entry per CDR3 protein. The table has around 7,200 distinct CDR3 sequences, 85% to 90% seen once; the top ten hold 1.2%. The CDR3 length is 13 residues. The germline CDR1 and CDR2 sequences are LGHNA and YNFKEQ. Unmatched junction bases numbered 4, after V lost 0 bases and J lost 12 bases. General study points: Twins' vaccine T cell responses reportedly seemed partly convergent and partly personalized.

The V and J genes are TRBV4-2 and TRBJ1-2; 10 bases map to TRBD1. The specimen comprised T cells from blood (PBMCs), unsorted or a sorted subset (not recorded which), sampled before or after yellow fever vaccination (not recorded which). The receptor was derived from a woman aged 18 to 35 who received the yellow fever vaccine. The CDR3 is CASSQDRQGAHTF. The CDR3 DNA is TGTGCCAGCAGCCAAGACCGACAGGGGGCGCACACCTTC.